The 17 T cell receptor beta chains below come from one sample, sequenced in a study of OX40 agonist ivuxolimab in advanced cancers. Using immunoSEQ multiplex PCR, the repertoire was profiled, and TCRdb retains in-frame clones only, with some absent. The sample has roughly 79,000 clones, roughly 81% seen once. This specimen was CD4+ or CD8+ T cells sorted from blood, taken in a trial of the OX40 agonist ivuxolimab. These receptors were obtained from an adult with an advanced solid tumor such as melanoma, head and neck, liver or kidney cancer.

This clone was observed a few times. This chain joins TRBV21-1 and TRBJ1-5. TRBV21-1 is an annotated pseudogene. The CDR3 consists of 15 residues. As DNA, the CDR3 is TGTGCCAGCAGCCCCCCAAAGGAGTGGACTCAGCCCCAGCATTTT. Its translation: CASSPPKEWTQPQHF.

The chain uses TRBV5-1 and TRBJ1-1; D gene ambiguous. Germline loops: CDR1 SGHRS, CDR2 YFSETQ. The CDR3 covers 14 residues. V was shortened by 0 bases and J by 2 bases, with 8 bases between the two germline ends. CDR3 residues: CASSLVAANTEAFF. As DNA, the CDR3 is TGCGCCAGCAGCTTGGTGGCAGCAAACACTGAAGCTTTCTTT.

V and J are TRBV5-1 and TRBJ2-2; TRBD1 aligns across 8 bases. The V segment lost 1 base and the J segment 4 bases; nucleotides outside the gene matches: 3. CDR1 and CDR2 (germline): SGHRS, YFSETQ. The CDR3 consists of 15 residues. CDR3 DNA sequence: TGCGCCAGCAGCTTGAGGACAGGGCCCACCGGGGAGCTGTTTTTT. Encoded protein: CASSLRTGPTGELFF.

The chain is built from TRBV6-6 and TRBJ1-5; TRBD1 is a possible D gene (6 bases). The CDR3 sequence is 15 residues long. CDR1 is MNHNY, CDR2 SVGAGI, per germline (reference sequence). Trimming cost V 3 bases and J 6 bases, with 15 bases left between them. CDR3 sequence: CASSYEGGKRQPQHF. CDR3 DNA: TGTGCCAGCAGTTATGAAGGGGGGAAGCGTCAGCCCCAGCATTTT.

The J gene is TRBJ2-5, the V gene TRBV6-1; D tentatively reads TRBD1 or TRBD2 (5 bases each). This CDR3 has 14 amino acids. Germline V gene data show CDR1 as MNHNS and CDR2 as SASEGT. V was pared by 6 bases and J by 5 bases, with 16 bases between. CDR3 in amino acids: CASRARGGGETQYF. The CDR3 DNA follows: TGTGCCAGCAGGGCGAGGGGTGGTGGGGAGACCCAGTACTTC.

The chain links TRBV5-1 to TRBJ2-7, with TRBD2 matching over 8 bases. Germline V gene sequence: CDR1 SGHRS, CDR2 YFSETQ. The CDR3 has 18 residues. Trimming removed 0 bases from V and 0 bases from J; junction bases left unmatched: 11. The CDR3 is CASSLAGGIAGSSYEQYF. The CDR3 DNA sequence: TGCGCCAGCAGCTTGGCCGGGGGGATAGCGGGATCCTCCTACGAGCAGTACTTC.

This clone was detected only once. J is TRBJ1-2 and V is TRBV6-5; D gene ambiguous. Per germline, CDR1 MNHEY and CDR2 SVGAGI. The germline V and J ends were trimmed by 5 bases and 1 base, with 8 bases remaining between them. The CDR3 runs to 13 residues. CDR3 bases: TGTGCCAGCAGTGAAGATTATAACTATGGCTACACCTTC. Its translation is CASSEDYNYGYTF.

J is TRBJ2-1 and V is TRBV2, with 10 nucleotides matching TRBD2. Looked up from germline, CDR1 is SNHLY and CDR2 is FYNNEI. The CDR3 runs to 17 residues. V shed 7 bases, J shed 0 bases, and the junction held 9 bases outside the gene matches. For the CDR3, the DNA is TGTGCCAGCACCATTTATAGCGGGAGGACCTCCTACAATGAGCAGTTCTTC. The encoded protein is CASTIYSGRTSYNEQFF.

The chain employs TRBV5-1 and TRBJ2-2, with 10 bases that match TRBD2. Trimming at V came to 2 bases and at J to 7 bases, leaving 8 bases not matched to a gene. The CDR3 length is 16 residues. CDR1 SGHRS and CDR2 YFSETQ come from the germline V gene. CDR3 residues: CASSFAAGGSGGELFF. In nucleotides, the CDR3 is TGCGCCAGCAGCTTCGCAGCGGGAGGGTCAGGCGGGGAGCTGTTTTTT.

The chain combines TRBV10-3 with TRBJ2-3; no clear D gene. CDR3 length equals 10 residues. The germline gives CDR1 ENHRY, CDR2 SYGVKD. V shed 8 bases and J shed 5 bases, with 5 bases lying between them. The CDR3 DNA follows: TGTGCCATCGGGGAAGATACGCAGTATTTT. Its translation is CAIGEDTQYF.

The CDR3 is CASSVGGAPYEQYF. The CDR3 nucleotides are TGTGCCAGCAGCGTAGGCGGAGCCCCCTACGAGCAGTACTTC. The genes are TRBV9 and TRBJ2-7, with D unresolved. Trimming removed 0 bases from V and 2 bases from J, with 9 bases in between. Germline-derived CDR1 and CDR2 are SGDLS and YYNGEE. The CDR3 runs 14 residues.

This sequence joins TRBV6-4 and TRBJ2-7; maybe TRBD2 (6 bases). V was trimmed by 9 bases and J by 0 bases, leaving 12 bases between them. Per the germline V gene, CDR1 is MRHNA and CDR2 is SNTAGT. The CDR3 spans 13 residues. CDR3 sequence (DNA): TGTGCCAGGGAGGACGGGAGCTCCTACGAGCAGTACTTC. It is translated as CAREDGSSYEQYF.

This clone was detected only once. The CDR3 sequence is CASRKADTQYF. The CDR3 region has the DNA TGTGCCAGCAGGAAGGCAGATACGCAGTATTTT. This rearrangement joins TRBV6-5 to TRBJ2-3; no definite D call. V gave up 6 bases and J gave up 4 bases, with 5 bases separating them. Per the germline V gene, CDR1 is MNHEY and CDR2 is SVGAGI. The CDR3 consists of 11 residues.

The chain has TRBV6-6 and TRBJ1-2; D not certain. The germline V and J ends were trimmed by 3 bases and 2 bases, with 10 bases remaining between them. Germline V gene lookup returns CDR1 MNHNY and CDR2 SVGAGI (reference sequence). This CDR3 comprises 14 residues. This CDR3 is CASSYSEENYGYTF. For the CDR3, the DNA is TGTGCCAGCAGTTATTCCGAGGAGAACTATGGCTACACCTTC.

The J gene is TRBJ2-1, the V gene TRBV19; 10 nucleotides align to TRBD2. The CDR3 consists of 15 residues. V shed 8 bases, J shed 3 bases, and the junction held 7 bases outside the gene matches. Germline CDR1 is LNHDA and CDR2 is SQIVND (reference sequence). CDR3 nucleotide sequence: TGTGCCAGTGGCGGAAGCGGGAGGGTCTACAATGAGCAGTTCTTC. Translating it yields CASGGSGRVYNEQFF.

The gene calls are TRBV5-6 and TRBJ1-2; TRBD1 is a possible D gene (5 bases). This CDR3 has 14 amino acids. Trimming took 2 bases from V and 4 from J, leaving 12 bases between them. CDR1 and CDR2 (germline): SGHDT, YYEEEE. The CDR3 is CASSFNRGSYGYTF. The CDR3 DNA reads TGTGCCAGCAGCTTTAACCGGGGGTCCTATGGCTACACCTTC.

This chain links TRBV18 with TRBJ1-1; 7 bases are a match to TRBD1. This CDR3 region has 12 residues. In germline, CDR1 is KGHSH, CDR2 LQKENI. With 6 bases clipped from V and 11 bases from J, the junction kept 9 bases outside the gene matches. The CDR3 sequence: CASSRQGLDAFF. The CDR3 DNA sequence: TGTGCCAGCTCCCGACAGGGACTGGATGCTTTCTTT.